Listed below are T cell receptor beta chains from one sample, sequenced in a study of T-cell memory formation after mild COVID-19. TCRdb fed the 5' RACE reads into MiXCR, producing one record per CDR3 protein. The table lists a few hundred thousand distinct CDR3 sequences, more than 20% of them singletons, with under 15% in the top ten. Sequences were obtained from PBMCs or a T cell subset sorted from them (not recorded which). These receptors were taken from an adult woman who had mild COVID-19 (a few samples of this study predate the infection). Cell type and time point are not known. The CDR3 runs from the conserved cysteine through the conserved F or W. Each record gives: clone size, J gene, V gene, D gene, CDR3 DNA, CDR3 protein. D genes are given only for firm matches. Not all rows give a size; the values are once, few, many and, for expanded clones, a class.

clone size: -
J gene: TRBJ2-1
V gene: TRBV6-5
D gene: TRBD1
CDR3 DNA: TGTGCCAGCAGTCCCCGGGACAGCTACAATGAGCAGTTCTTC
CDR3 protein: CASSPRDSYNEQFF

clone size: many
J gene: TRBJ2-2
V gene: TRBV12-3/TRBV12-4
D gene: TRBD2
CDR3 DNA: TGTGCCAGCAGGGCTAGCGGGAACACCGGGGAGCTGTTTTTT
CDR3 protein: CASRASGNTGELFF

clone size: few
J gene: TRBJ2-7
V gene: TRBV7-9
D gene: TRBD1
CDR3 DNA: TGTGCCAGCAGCTTATCGACAGGGGTCCACGAGCAGTACTTC
CDR3 protein: CASSLSTGVHEQYF

clone size: -
J gene: TRBJ2-2
V gene: TRBV4-3
D gene: -
CDR3 DNA: TGCGCCAGCAGCCAAGAACCCCCTAGCGAGTACACCGGGGAGCTGTTTTTT
CDR3 protein: CASSQEPPSEYTGELFF

clone size: -
J gene: TRBJ2-7
V gene: TRBV1
D gene: -
CDR3 DNA: TGCACCAGCAGCCAAGATCTCACCGGGACAGGACCCTACGAGCAGTACTTC
CDR3 protein: CTSSQDLTGTGPYEQYF

clone size: many
J gene: TRBJ2-7
V gene: TRBV27
D gene: -
CDR3 DNA: TGTGCCAGCAGTATCATCCCCGGGGGCGCCTACGAGCAGTACTTC
CDR3 protein: CASSIIPGGAYEQYF

clone size: -
J gene: TRBJ1-1
V gene: TRBV6-2/TRBV6-3
D gene: -
CDR3 DNA: TGTGCCAGCAGGGCCCGGGGGGCAAACGAAGCTTTCTTT
CDR3 protein: CASRARGANEAFF

clone size: -
J gene: TRBJ2-5
V gene: TRBV5-6
D gene: -
CDR3 DNA: TGTGCCAGCAGTTATAATTCAGGGGAGGGCACCCAGTACTTC
CDR3 protein: CASSYNSGEGTQYF

clone size: -
J gene: TRBJ2-3
V gene: TRBV4-2
D gene: TRBD2
CDR3 DNA: TGTGCCAGCAGCCAAGTTACGGGGGGTAGCACAGATACGCAGTATTTT
CDR3 protein: CASSQVTGGSTDTQYF

clone size: few
J gene: TRBJ2-2
V gene: TRBV5-1
D gene: -
CDR3 DNA: TGCGCCAGCAGCCCAACGGGGGGCGTTGTCACCGGGGAGCTGTTTTTT
CDR3 protein: CASSPTGGVVTGELFF

clone size: -
J gene: TRBJ2-7
V gene: TRBV7-9
D gene: -
CDR3 DNA: TGTGCCAGCAGCCTAGCTCCGGGACACAGAGCCTACGAGCAGTACTTC
CDR3 protein: CASSLAPGHRAYEQYF

clone size: many
J gene: TRBJ2-1
V gene: TRBV4-3
D gene: -
CDR3 DNA: TGCGCCAGCAGCCAGGACAGATCCTACAATGAGCAGTTCTTC
CDR3 protein: CASSQDRSYNEQFF

clone size: -
J gene: TRBJ2-5
V gene: TRBV7-9
D gene: TRBD2
CDR3 DNA: TGTGCCAGCAGCTTATGGGGGACTAGCGGCGTGCAAGAGACCCAGTACTTC
CDR3 protein: CASSLWGTSGVQETQYF

clone size: -
J gene: TRBJ2-1
V gene: TRBV28
D gene: TRBD2
CDR3 DNA: TGTGCCAGCAGTCCGGCGCGGGGGGCGGAGAGTGAGCAGTTCTTC
CDR3 protein: CASSPARGAESEQFF

clone size: -
J gene: TRBJ2-5
V gene: TRBV5-1
D gene: -
CDR3 DNA: TGCGCCAGCAGCTTGGCCGCCCAAGAGACCCAGTACTTC
CDR3 protein: CASSLAAQETQYF

clone size: few
J gene: TRBJ2-1
V gene: TRBV5-1
D gene: -
CDR3 DNA: TGCGCCAGCAGCTTAGCGAACAGCTACAATGAGCAGTTCTTC
CDR3 protein: CASSLANSYNEQFF

clone size: few
J gene: TRBJ2-7
V gene: TRBV12-3/TRBV12-4
D gene: -
CDR3 DNA: TGTGCCAGCAGCCGTCGCCTGGGATACGAGCAGTACTTC
CDR3 protein: CASSRRLGYEQYF

clone size: -
J gene: TRBJ1-1
V gene: TRBV6-2/TRBV6-3
D gene: -
CDR3 DNA: TGTGCCACGAGGGGGGGGCCGACTGAAGCTTTCTTT
CDR3 protein: CATRGGPTEAFF

clone size: -
J gene: TRBJ2-7
V gene: TRBV10-3
D gene: TRBD2
CDR3 DNA: TGTGCCATCAGTGAGCCTCGGGAGGGAAGCTCCTACGAGCAGTACTTC
CDR3 protein: CAISEPREGSSYEQYF

clone size: -
J gene: TRBJ2-5
V gene: TRBV6-1
D gene: -
CDR3 DNA: TGTGCCAGCAGTGAAGGGGGCAGACACTTC
CDR3 protein: CASSEGGRHF

clone size: -
J gene: TRBJ2-3
V gene: TRBV10-3
D gene: -
CDR3 DNA: TGTGCCATCAGTGAGTCGGGGGTCGATACGCAGTATTTT
CDR3 protein: CAISESGVDTQYF

clone size: few
J gene: TRBJ1-1
V gene: TRBV4-1
D gene: -
CDR3 DNA: TGCGCCAGCAGCCAAGCCATTGACTGGACAGCCCGAAACACTGAAGCTTTCTTT
CDR3 protein: CASSQAIDWTARNTEAFF

clone size: -
J gene: TRBJ1-2
V gene: TRBV6-2/TRBV6-3
D gene: -
CDR3 DNA: TGTGCCAGCACCGATGGGGCATACTATGGCTACACCTTC
CDR3 protein: CASTDGAYYGYTF

clone size: -
J gene: TRBJ1-1
V gene: TRBV6-6
D gene: -
CDR3 DNA: TGTGCCAGCAGGAGGGGGGGGAAAGGCCCTGAAGCTTTCTTT
CDR3 protein: CASRRGGKGPEAFF

clone size: -
J gene: TRBJ2-5
V gene: TRBV24-1
D gene: -
CDR3 DNA: TGTGCCACCGGGGCGGTGGGAGAGACCCAGTACTTC
CDR3 protein: CATGAVGETQYF

clone size: -
J gene: TRBJ1-2
V gene: TRBV3-1
D gene: -
CDR3 DNA: TGTGCCAGCAGCCAAGAAGGCGAAGGAATTTTGTGGAATGGCTACACCTTC
CDR3 protein: CASSQEGEGILWNGYTF

clone size: few
J gene: TRBJ1-2
V gene: TRBV20-1
D gene: TRBD1
CDR3 DNA: TGCAGTGCTAGTATCCGGGACAGGGGGGACTATGGCTACACCTTC
CDR3 protein: CSASIRDRGDYGYTF

clone size: -
J gene: TRBJ1-6
V gene: TRBV3-1
D gene: TRBD1
CDR3 DNA: TGTGCCAGCAGCCAAGAAACAGGGGCCAATTCACCCCTCCACTTT
CDR3 protein: CASSQETGANSPLHF

clone size: few
J gene: TRBJ1-4
V gene: TRBV25-1
D gene: -
CDR3 DNA: TGTGCCAGCAGTCAGCCGGGACGGGTAGGGGAAAAACTGTTTTTT
CDR3 protein: CASSQPGRVGEKLFF

clone size: -
J gene: TRBJ2-7
V gene: TRBV5-4
D gene: -
CDR3 DNA: TGTGCCAGCAGCTGGGGTCCGAACGAGCAGTACTTC
CDR3 protein: CASSWGPNEQYF

clone size: -
J gene: TRBJ2-7
V gene: TRBV20-1
D gene: -
CDR3 DNA: TGCAGCCTTGGGGGGACAGCCTACGAGCAGTACTTC
CDR3 protein: CSLGGTAYEQYF

clone size: few
J gene: TRBJ1-1
V gene: TRBV7-2
D gene: -
CDR3 DNA: TGTGCCAGCAGCTTAGAGGTCTCTAACACTGAAGCTTTCTTT
CDR3 protein: CASSLEVSNTEAFF

clone size: -
J gene: TRBJ1-1
V gene: TRBV10-3
D gene: -
CDR3 DNA: TGTGCCATCAGGGGAGGACAGAAAATGAACACTGAAGCTTTCTTT
CDR3 protein: CAIRGGQKMNTEAFF

clone size: -
J gene: TRBJ2-3
V gene: TRBV28
D gene: -
CDR3 DNA: TGTGCCAGCAGATTGAATGGATATACGCAGTATTTT
CDR3 protein: CASRLNGYTQYF

clone size: few
J gene: TRBJ2-7
V gene: TRBV20-1
D gene: -
CDR3 DNA: TGCAGTGCCTCCCTCCGGGGGTTCGAGCAGTACTTC
CDR3 protein: CSASLRGFEQYF

clone size: -
J gene: TRBJ1-2
V gene: TRBV10-3
D gene: -
CDR3 DNA: TGTGCCATCAGCGGGACAAGCGGAGGCTATGGCTACACCTTC
CDR3 protein: CAISGTSGGYGYTF

clone size: -
J gene: TRBJ1-1
V gene: TRBV5-6
D gene: -
CDR3 DNA: TGTGCCAGCAGCTTAATCGGGTCTTCGGGTATGAACACTGAAGCTTTCTTT
CDR3 protein: CASSLIGSSGMNTEAFF

clone size: few
J gene: TRBJ2-7
V gene: TRBV20-1
D gene: TRBD2
CDR3 DNA: TGCAGTGCCATTCGGGGCGGGAGTAGCTCCTACGAGCAGTACTTC
CDR3 protein: CSAIRGGSSSYEQYF

clone size: many
J gene: TRBJ2-1
V gene: TRBV5-1
D gene: TRBD2
CDR3 DNA: TGCGCCAGCCACCGAGACGCCGGGACTAGCGGGAGGGGAAGGCAGTTCTTC
CDR3 protein: CASHRDAGTSGRGRQFF

clone size: -
J gene: TRBJ2-7
V gene: TRBV27
D gene: -
CDR3 DNA: TGTGCCAGCAGAATCGGGGGATCCTACGAGCAGTACTTC
CDR3 protein: CASRIGGSYEQYF

clone size: -
J gene: TRBJ1-4
V gene: TRBV2
D gene: -
CDR3 DNA: TGTGCCAGCAGGGATTACAATGAAAAACTGTTTTTT
CDR3 protein: CASRDYNEKLFF

clone size: -
J gene: TRBJ2-7
V gene: TRBV7-6
D gene: -
CDR3 DNA: TGTGCCAGCAGCTCCTTCGCGACTACGAAGCAGTACTTC
CDR3 protein: CASSSFATTKQYF

clone size: -
J gene: TRBJ2-1
V gene: TRBV3-1
D gene: TRBD2
CDR3 DNA: TGTGCCAGCAGCCAGGGGCGGGGGAAGGAGCAGTTCTTC
CDR3 protein: CASSQGRGKEQFF

clone size: many
J gene: TRBJ2-1
V gene: TRBV7-2
D gene: TRBD2
CDR3 DNA: TGTGCCAGCAGCACTAGCGGGAGCTCCTACAATGAGCAGTTCTTC
CDR3 protein: CASSTSGSSYNEQFF

clone size: many
J gene: TRBJ2-5
V gene: TRBV12-3/TRBV12-4
D gene: -
CDR3 DNA: TGCGCCAGCAGCGGAGAGACCCAGTACTTC
CDR3 protein: CASSGETQYF

clone size: -
J gene: TRBJ2-3
V gene: TRBV6-5
D gene: TRBD1
CDR3 DNA: TGTGCCAGCAGTTACTCACCGAACAGGGGGCGACGAACAGATACGCAGTATTTT
CDR3 protein: CASSYSPNRGRRTDTQYF

clone size: -
J gene: TRBJ2-5
V gene: TRBV5-1
D gene: TRBD1
CDR3 DNA: TGCGCCAGCAGCCCGCGGGGACAGGGGCAAGAGACCCAGTACTTC
CDR3 protein: CASSPRGQGQETQYF